The sequence of this T cell receptor beta chain was determined in a study of low-dose radiotherapy and immunotherapy resistance in tumors. Turning to the study itself: The schedule for Cohort 2 used 1 Gy per fraction every two weeks, which added up to 13 Gy over 26 weeks.

Covering alpha and beta chains, TRAV- and TRBV-specific primers were used for the first-strand cDNA. It was with a constant-region primer and a V-primer adapter that TCRs were amplified over around 20 PCR cycles. TCRdb independently ran MiXCR on the reads; one entry per CDR3 protein. The sample gives over 65,000 distinct CDR3 sequences, roughly a sixth of which show up once; about 2.8% is in the top ten. This clonotype was seen a handful of times. Germline V gene sequence: CDR1 MGHRA, CDR2 YSYEKL. V lost 0 bases to trimming and J lost 5 bases, with 8 bases between them. The CDR3 covers 14 residues. Time point noted: before trial treatment.

The chain combines TRBV4-1 with TRBJ1-5; D remains ambiguous. Sequencing was performed on PBMCs, taken before treatment. The source of this sequence is a male donor with prostate cancer. CDR3 coding DNA: TGCGCCAGCAGCCAAGAGGGGATAGATCAGCCCCAGCATTTT. As protein: CASSQEGIDQPQHF.